This record concerns one T cell receptor (beta chain) sequence. Its antigen remains unidentified. There are no base qualities to consult, and no much larger clone falls within one base. Each clonotype received, on average, 10x coverage in deep resolution sequencing performed on a MiSeq, where the target depth lay between 1 in 1 million and 1 in 200,000 T cells. The immunoSEQ hsTCRB Kit was used to generate the TCR beta libraries. The source study handled its data this way. ImmunoSEQ Data Assistant and ImmunoSEQ Analyzer were used for data analysis, and V, D and J genes were assigned according to IMGT definitions. Clonality, which ranges from 0 to 1, was calculated by subtracting the normalized Shannon entropy of productive rearrangement frequencies from one. Only overrepresented clonotypes making up at least 0.05% of the repertoire of each patient were included in the public clonotype analysis. More than ten repertoires from age-matched healthy donors, obtained from immuneACCESS, served as clonality controls. Not all clones reach the TCRdb copy of this immuneACCESS table, which keeps in-frame sequences only. Checked studies attribute under half of the gap to unresolved V genes and leave the rest unexplained. Clonal size and the V and J genes are those of that table, whereas D and trimming came from the DNA. The sample table shows some 170,000 clones, and about 88% are seen once. 3% to 3.5% of the sample belongs to the ten largest clones.

The sample's time point label, decoded: progressive disease on ibrutinib. For TCR beta library preparation, 1.5 to 2 micrograms of genomic DNA were isolated from cryopreserved PBMCs. Longitudinal blood samples from CLL patients on ibrutinib monotherapy underwent high-throughput TCR beta sequencing. The patients took part in an open-label, single-center phase 2 trial of ibrutinib monotherapy. The data are from a study of cytotoxic CD8 clonotypes in ibrutinib-treated CLL (dated by TCRdb to the early 2020s). Context from the whole study: The cohort included some 14 treatment-naive and around 10 relapsed/refractory patients; 17 to 18 were IGHV unmutated. Responses were partial in approximately 24 patients and complete in 2; after median approximately 67 months follow-up, approximately 15 stayed in remission and around 12 progressed. Response samples were taken after a median of roughly a year on treatment, ranging from about 6 to 36 months. Samples averaged approximately 260,000 productive templates and approximately 100,000 productive rearrangements. Longitudinal samples were obtainable from about 30% of the 86 participants in the trial. Cryopreserved peripheral blood mononuclear cells were obtained before treatment, at response, and at either sustained remission or disease progression. Patients were still on ibrutinib when every remission and progressive disease sample was collected.

The paper's findings and limits, for the study overall: Sustained-remission and progressing patients did not have matched sampling times, and lymph node repertoires were not examined. At ibrutinib response clonality went up, during sustained remission it held steady, and at progression it dropped back toward baseline. Public clonotypes were rare and either shrank or stayed stable during treatment, and the rise in clonality at ibrutinib response reflected expansion of private clonotypes. Baseline clonality exceeded that of age-matched healthy donors and correlated strongly with circulating CD8+ T-cell counts.

From the cysteine up to the phenylalanine, the CDR3 has a length of 13 residues. CDR3 DNA only is kept here, 39 bases in frame from base 1. V is shortened by 2 bases, J by 4 bases, and the region joining them spans 9 bases. CDR1 is given as SGHRS and CDR2 as YFSETQ, both from the germline V gene. The sample was PBMCs, taken at disease progression, from a patient treated with ibrutinib. The sequence derives from a human donor with chronic lymphocytic leukemia. The receptor chain draws on TRBV5-1 and TRBJ1-2; the D gene lacks a confident call. The DNA sequence is TGCGCCAGCAGCTTCGAGACCGGCTATGGCTACACCTTC. Its product reads: CASSFETGYGYTF.